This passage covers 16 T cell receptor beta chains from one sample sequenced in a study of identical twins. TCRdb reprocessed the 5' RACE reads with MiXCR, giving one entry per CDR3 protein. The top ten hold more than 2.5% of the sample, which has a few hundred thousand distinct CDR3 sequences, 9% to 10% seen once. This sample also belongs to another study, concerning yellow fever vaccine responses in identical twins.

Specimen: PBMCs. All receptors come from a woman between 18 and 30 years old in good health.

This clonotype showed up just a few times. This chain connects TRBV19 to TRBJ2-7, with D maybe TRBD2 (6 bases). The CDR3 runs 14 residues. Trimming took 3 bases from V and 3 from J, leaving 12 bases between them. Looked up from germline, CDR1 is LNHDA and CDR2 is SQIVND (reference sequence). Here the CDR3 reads CASSMEGFNYEQYF. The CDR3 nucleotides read TGTGCCAGTAGTATGGAGGGTTTCAACTACGAGCAGTACTTC.

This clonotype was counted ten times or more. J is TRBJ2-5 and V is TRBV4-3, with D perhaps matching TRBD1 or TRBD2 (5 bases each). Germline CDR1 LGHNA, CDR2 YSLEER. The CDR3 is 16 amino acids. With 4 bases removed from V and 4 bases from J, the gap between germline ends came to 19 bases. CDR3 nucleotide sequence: TGCGCCAGCAGCCGGTCACGGGCTTGGGGACGAGAGACCCAGTACTTC. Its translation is CASSRSRAWGRETQYF.

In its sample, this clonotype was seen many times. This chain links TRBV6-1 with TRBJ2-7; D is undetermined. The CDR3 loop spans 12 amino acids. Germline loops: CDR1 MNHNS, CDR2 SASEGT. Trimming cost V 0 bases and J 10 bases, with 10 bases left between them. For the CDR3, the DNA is TGTGCCAGCAGTGAAGCGCAGAAGGGACAGTACTTC. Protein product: CASSEAQKGQYF.

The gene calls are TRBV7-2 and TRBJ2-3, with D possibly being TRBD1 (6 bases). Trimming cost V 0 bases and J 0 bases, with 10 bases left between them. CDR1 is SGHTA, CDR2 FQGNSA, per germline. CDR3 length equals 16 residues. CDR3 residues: CASSLAWGPSTDTQYF. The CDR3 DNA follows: TGTGCCAGCAGCTTAGCTTGGGGGCCAAGCACAGATACGCAGTATTTT.

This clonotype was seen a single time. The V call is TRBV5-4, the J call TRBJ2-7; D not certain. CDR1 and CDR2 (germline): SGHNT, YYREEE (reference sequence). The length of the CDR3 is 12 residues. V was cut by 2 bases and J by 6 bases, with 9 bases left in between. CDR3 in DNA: TGTGCCAGCAGCTTCCCTGGGGTCGAGCAGTACTTC. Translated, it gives CASSFPGVEQYF.

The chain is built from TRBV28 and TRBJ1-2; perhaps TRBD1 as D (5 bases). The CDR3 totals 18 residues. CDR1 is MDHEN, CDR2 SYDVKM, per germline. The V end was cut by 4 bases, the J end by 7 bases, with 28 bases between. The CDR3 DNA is TGTGCCAGCAGTTCCTCGATGGTGCGGGACCGCCCTTGGCGTGGCTACACCTTC. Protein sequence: CASSSSMVRDRPWRGYTF.

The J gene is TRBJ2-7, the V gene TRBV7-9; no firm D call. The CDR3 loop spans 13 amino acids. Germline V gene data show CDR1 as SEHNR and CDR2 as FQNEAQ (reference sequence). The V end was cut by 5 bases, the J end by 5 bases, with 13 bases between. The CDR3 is CASSRVQLDEQYF. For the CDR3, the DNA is TGTGCCAGCAGCCGAGTCCAGTTGGACGAGCAGTACTTC.

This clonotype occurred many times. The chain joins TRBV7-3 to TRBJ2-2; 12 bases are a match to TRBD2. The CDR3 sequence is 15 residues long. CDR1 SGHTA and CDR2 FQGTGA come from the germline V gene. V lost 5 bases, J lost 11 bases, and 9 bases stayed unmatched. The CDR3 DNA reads TGTGCCAGCAGCCCTCTAGCGGGGGGGATCGGAGAGCTGTTTTTT. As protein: CASSPLAGGIGELFF.

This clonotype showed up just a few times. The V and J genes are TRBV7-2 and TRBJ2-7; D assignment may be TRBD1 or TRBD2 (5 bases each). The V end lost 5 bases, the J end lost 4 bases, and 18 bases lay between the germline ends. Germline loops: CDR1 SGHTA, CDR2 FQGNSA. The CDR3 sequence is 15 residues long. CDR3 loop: CASSIRSGPQYEQYF. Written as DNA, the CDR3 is TGTGCCAGCAGCATACGTTCGGGACCCCAGTACGAGCAGTACTTC.

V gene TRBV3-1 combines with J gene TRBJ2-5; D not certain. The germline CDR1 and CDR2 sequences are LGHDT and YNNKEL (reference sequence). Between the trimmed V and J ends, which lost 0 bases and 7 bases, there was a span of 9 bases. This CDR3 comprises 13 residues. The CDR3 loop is CASSQDLGRTQYF. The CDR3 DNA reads TGTGCCAGCAGCCAAGATCTCGGGCGGACCCAGTACTTC.

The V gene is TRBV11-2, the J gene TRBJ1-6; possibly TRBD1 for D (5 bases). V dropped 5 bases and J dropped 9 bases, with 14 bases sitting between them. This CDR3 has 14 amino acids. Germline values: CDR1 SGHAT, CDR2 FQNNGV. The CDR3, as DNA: TGTGCCAGCAGCCCCGGGACCGCAGCTTCACCCCTCCACTTT. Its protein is CASSPGTAASPLHF.

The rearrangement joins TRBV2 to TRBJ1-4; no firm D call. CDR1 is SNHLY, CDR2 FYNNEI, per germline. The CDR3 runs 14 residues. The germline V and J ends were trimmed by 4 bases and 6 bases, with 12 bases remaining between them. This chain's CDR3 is CASSGGRIDEKLFF. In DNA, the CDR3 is TGTGCCAGCAGTGGCGGACGGATCGATGAAAAACTGTTTTTT.

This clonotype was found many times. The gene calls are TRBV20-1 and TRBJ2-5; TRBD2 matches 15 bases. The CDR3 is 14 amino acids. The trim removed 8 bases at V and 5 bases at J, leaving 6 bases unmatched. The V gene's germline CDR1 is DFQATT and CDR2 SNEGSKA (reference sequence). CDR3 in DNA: TGCAGTACCGGGACTAGCGGGGGGTGGGAGACCCAGTACTTC. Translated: CSTGTSGGWETQYF.

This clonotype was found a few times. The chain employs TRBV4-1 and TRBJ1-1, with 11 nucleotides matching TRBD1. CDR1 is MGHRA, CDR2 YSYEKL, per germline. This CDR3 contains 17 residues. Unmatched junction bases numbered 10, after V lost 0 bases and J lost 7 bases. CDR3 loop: CASSQDLYRTGGLEAFF. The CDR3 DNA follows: TGCGCCAGCAGCCAAGATTTATACCGGACAGGGGGCCTTGAAGCTTTCTTT.

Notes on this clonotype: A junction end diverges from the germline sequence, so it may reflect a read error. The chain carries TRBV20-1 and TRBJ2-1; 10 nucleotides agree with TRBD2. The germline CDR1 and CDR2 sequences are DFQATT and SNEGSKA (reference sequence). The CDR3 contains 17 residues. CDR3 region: CCASGLAGVVVANEQFF. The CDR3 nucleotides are TGCTGTGCTAGTGGGCTAGCGGGAGTGGTGGTTGCCAATGAGCAGTTCTTC.

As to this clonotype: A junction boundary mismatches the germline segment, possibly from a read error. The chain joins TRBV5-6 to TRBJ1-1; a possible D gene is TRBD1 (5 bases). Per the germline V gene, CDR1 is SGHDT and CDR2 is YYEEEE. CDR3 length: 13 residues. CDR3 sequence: CAISTGTYTEAFF. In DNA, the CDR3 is TGTGCCATCAGCACCGGGACTTACACTGAAGCTTTCTTT.